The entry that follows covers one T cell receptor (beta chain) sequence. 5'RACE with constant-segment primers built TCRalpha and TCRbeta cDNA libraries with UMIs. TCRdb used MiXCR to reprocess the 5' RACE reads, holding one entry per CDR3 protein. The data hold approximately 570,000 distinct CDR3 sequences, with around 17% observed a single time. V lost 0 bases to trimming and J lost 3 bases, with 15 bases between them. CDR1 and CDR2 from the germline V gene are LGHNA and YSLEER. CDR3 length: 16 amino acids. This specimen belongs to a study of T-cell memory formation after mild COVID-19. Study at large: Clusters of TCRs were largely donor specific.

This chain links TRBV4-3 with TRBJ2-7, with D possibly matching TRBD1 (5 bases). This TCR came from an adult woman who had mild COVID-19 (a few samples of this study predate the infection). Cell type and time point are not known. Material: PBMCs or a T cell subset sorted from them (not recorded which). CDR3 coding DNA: TGCGCCAGCAGCCAAGATGGCTTAGCAGGGATCTACGAGCAGTACTTC. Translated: CASSQDGLAGIYEQYF.